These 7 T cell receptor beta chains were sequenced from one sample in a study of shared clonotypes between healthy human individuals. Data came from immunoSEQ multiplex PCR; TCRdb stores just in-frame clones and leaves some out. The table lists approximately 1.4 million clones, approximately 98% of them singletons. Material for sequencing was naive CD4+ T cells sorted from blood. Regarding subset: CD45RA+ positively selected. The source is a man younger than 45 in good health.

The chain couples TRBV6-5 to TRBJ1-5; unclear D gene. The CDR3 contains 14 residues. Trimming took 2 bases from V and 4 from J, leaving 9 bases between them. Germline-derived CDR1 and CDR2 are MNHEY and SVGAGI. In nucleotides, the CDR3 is TGTGCCAGCAGTTACAGGCAGGTAAATCAGCCCCAGCATTTT. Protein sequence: CASSYRQVNQPQHF.

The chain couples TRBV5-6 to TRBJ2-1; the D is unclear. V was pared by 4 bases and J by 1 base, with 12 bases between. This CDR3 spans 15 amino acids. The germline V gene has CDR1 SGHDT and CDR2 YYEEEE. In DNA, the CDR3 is TGTGCCAGCAGCGATAAGGGTCGATCCTACAATGAGCAGTTCTTC. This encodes CASSDKGRSYNEQFF.

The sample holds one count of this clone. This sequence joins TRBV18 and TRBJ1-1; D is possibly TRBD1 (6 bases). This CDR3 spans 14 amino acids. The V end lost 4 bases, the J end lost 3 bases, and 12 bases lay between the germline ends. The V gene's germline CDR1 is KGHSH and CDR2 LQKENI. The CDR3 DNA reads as TGTGCCAGCTCACGCGAGGGGGTGGACACTGAAGCTTTCTTT. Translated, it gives CASSREGVDTEAFF.

The CDR3 is CASSLASGSSETQYF. The CDR3 region has the DNA TGTGCCAGCAGTTTAGCTAGCGGGAGCTCGGAGACCCAGTACTTC. The chain carries TRBV28 and TRBJ2-5, with 10 positions matching TRBD2. CDR1 and CDR2 from the germline V gene are MDHEN and SYDVKM. Germline trimming cut 2 bases from V and 5 bases from J; bases unmatched to any gene: 5. CDR3 length: 15 residues.

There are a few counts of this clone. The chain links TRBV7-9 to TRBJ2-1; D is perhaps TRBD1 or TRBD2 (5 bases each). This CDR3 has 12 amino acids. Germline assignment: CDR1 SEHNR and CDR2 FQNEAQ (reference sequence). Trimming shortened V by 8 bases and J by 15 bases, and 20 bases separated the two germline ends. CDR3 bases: TGTGCCAGCGACCGGGGCAGGAGCTCGTGGTTCTTC. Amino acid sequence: CASDRGRSSWFF.

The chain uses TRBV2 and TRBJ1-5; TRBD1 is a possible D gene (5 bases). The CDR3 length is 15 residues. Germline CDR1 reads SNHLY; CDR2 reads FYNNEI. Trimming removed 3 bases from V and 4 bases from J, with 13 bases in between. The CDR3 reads CASSESGGTNQPQHF. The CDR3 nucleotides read TGTGCCAGCAGTGAGAGTGGGGGAACAAATCAGCCCCAGCATTTT.

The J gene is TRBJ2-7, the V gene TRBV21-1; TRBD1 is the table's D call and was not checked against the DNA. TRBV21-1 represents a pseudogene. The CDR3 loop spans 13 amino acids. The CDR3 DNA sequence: TGTGCCGGGCCTCGGACAGGGGAGCACGAGCAGTACTTC. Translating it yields CAGPRTGEHEQYF.